The sequence of this TCR beta chain was determined in a study of cytomegalovirus exposure and HLA in healthy donors. This CDR3 region has 14 residues. Trimming stripped 0 bases from V and 5 bases from J, with 11 bases between. The germline V gene has CDR1 SGDLS and CDR2 YYNGEE. Some clones are missing from TCRdb's copy, which holds only in-frame ones; the method was immunoSEQ multiplex PCR. This sample has under 200,000 clones, with 75% to 90% found just once. The source is a woman aged 18-29 years in good health and CMV-seronegative. The material sequenced was PBMCs. The chain employs TRBV9 and TRBJ1-1; D possibly corresponds to TRBD1 (5 bases). The CDR3 region has the DNA TGTGCCAGCAGCGTAGACGGGGGATGGACTGAAGCTTTCTTT. Amino acid sequence: CASSVDGGWTEAFF.